In this sample, the clone carrying this T cell receptor beta chain turned up many times. Its specificity is unknown. Amplified material comprised TCR beta CDR3 regions derived from RNA transcripts. An initial RT-PCR round employing HTBI primers preceded a second-round multiplex PCR. TCRdb re-called the multiplex PCR reads with MiXCR, one entry per CDR3 protein. In the table there are roughly 500,000 distinct CDR3 sequences, approximately 15% of which are singletons. This record belongs to a study of Graves' ophthalmopathy and Graves' hyperthyroidism. Study-level points and caveats: The model achieved 55% to 71% sensitivity and 72.22% specificity for ophthalmopathy progression.

The CDR3 totals 13 residues. Trimming shortened V by 7 bases and J by 0 bases, and 10 bases separated the two germline ends. For donors with ophthalmopathy, the disease showed moderate-to-severe activity, reached CAS ≥3 and NOSPECS ≥4, and had lasted under 3 months. Orbital computed tomography and thyroid ultrasound, along with TRAb, serum thyroxine and clinical symptoms, underpinned diagnosis. It was from about 10 ml of fresh peripheral blood that the PBMCs came. The sequencing input was blood. This sequence was found in a woman aged 25 to 39 with Graves' ophthalmopathy. The J gene is TRBJ2-7, the V gene TRBV12-3 or TRBV12-4; D may be TRBD2 (5 bases). CDR3 in amino acids: CASTRGPSYEQYF. The CDR3 DNA reads as TGTGCCAGCACCCGCGGGCCCTCCTACGAGCAGTACTTC.